This T cell receptor beta chain was documented in a study of blood T cell repertoires in COVID-19. In the original processing: Reference gene primer amplification in the assay estimated nucleated cell counts. Repertoires were generated with immunoSEQ multiplex PCR, while TCRdb's copy carries only in-frame clones and drops some. D and trimming come from the DNA, and the V and J calls and clone size come from that table. This sample has about 150,000 clones, with 85% found just once. Sequencing was performed on peripheral blood. This clonotype originated in an older woman with COVID-19, enrolled during active disease.

Written as DNA, the CDR3 is TGTGCCAGCAGCGCCGTCGAGAGCTCTGGAAACACCATATATTTT. As protein: CASSAVESSGNTIYF. The V and J genes are TRBV9 and TRBJ1-3; no clear D gene. Germline CDR1 and CDR2: SGDLS and YYNGEE. Deletions cut 3 bases from V and 0 bases from J, with 10 bases between. There are 15 residues in the CDR3.